This T cell receptor (beta chain) came from a study of prognosis after radiotherapy for stage I lung cancer. Trimming left V 3 bases short and J 7 bases short, with 12 bases between. The CDR3 consists of 13 residues. Germline V lookup: CDR1 MRHNA, CDR2 SNTAGT. Notes on this clonotype: Its cognate antigen is unknown. This likely stems from a read error, as it lies one base from a far larger clone. Because the CDR3 is missing its conserved closing phenylalanine or tryptophan, this is likely a read error.

Genomic DNA was subjected to two-round multiplex PCR for amplification of TCR beta CDR3. It was primers specific to each TRBV and TRBJ gene that first-round PCR used. MiXCR, applied by TCRdb to the multiplex PCR reads, yields one record per CDR3 protein. The sample shows about 28,000 distinct CDR3 sequences, 46% of them seen only once. Study-wide results and limits: Diminished Shannon entropy following stereotactic body radiation therapy characterized patients who developed distant metastases. Gene usage, both TRBV and TRBJ, reportedly differed between patients with metastases and patients without them. Any tumor specificity that the expanded TCR clones may have had was not determined.

The TCR comes from a donor aged 50 or older with non-small cell lung cancer. V usage is TRBV6-4 and J usage is TRBJ1-2, with D perhaps TRBD1 (5 bases). The specimen comprised PBMCs, sampled before or after stereotactic body radiation therapy (not recorded which). In DNA form, the CDR3 reads TGTGCCAGCAGTGAAGGTGCAGGGTTTGGCTACACCTCC. Its translation is CASSEGAGFGYTS.